Shown below are 15 T cell receptor beta chains from a single sample sequenced in a study of CD8 T cells in Susac syndrome. RNA amounts of roughly 0.45 to 1 ug underwent reverse transcription with random hexamers. One entry per CDR3 protein, called by TCRdb with MiXCR from the immunoSEQ multiplex PCR reads. There are roughly 80,000 distinct CDR3 sequences in the sample; roughly 94% occur only once, and about 0.5% lies in the top ten. Sample: CD8+ T cells from PBMCs. These receptors came from a human donor with Susac syndrome.

With regard to this clonotype: The junction does not match germline at one end; this may be a read error. The V gene is TRBV3-1, the J gene TRBJ1-5; D might be TRBD1 (5 bases). This CDR3 is 15 amino acids long. The germline V gene has CDR1 LGHDT and CDR2 YNNKEL (reference sequence). The CDR3 sequence is CASSQGRVNNHPQHF. Written as DNA, the CDR3 is TGTGCCAGCAGCCAAGGCAGGGTGAACAATCACCCCCAGCATTTT.

This chain uses TRBV10-2 with TRBJ1-5, with D possibly TRBD1 on 6 matching bases. Germline CDR1 WSHSY, CDR2 SAAADI. V was pared by 6 bases and J by 4 bases, with 16 bases between. This CDR3 is 15 amino acids long. CDR3 amino acids: CASRDSGTRNQPQHF. The DNA for the CDR3 is TGCGCCAGCAGGGACAGTGGGACGCGTAATCAGCCCCAGCATTTT.

DNA of the CDR3: TGTGCCAGCAGTTACTATCAGGGTTCAGATACGCAGTATTTT. As protein: CASSYYQGSDTQYF. The chain links TRBV6-5 to TRBJ2-3, with D tentatively TRBD1 (5 bases). CDR1 MNHEY and CDR2 SVGAGI come from the germline V gene. V lost 1 base and J lost 4, with 9 bases in between. The length of the CDR3 is 14 residues.

The J gene is TRBJ2-3, the V gene TRBV20-1; 8 bases are a match to TRBD2. The CDR3 covers 13 residues. Losses at the gene ends were 2 bases for V and 3 bases for J; bases not matched to a gene: 1. Germline CDR1 DFQATT, CDR2 SNEGSKA (reference sequence). The CDR3 DNA reads TGCAGTGCTAGAAAGCGGGGGACAGATACGCAGTATTTT. Translating it yields CSARKRGTDTQYF.

The genes are TRBV20-1 and TRBJ2-1, with TRBD2 identical over 13 bases. The length of the CDR3 is 14 residues. Germline V gives CDR1 DFQATT, CDR2 SNEGSKA (reference sequence). The CDR3 protein is CSGLAGEAYNEQFF. The CDR3 bases are TGCAGCGGACTAGCGGGGGAGGCCTACAATGAGCAGTTCTTC.

The chain combines TRBV30 with TRBJ1-2; 7 bases align to TRBD1. Germline CDR1 is GTSNPN and CDR2 is SVGIG (reference sequence). J gave up 5 bases and V 3 bases, and 3 bases lay outside the gene matches. The CDR3 sequence is 12 residues long. CDR3 in amino acids: CAWRDRRYGYTF. CDR3 in DNA: TGTGCCTGGAGGGACAGGCGGTATGGCTACACCTTC.

The chain combines TRBV11-2 with TRBJ2-7; D is possibly TRBD2 (5 bases). V dropped 5 bases and J dropped 5 bases, with 16 bases sitting between them. The CDR3 has 14 residues. The germline gives CDR1 SGHAT, CDR2 FQNNGV. The CDR3 here is CASSPMSVEDEQYF. CDR3 in DNA: TGTGCCAGCAGCCCAATGTCGGTGGAGGACGAGCAGTACTTC.

The chain employs TRBV7-9 and TRBJ2-1; 7 nucleotides align to TRBD2. Germline V gene data show CDR1 as SEHNR and CDR2 as FQNEAQ (reference sequence). V dropped 3 bases and J dropped 10; count of bases not matched to a gene: 9. CDR3 size: 14 residues. CDR3 in DNA: TGTGCCAGCAGCTTGACCGGGACTAACCCGGAGCAGTTCTTC. This sequence encodes CASSLTGTNPEQFF.

The chain has TRBV7-8 and TRBJ1-5; TRBD1 might be the D (6 bases). This CDR3 has 14 amino acids. CDR1 is SGHVS, CDR2 FQNEAQ, per germline. With 6 bases removed from V and 4 bases from J, the gap between germline ends came to 13 bases. The CDR3 is CASRPDRYNQPQHF. In nucleotides, the CDR3 is TGTGCCAGCAGGCCAGACAGGTATAATCAGCCCCAGCATTTT.

The V and J genes are TRBV13 and TRBJ2-3; D possibly corresponds to TRBD2 (7 bases). The germline V gene has CDR1 PRHDT and CDR2 FYEKMQ (reference sequence). V was cut by 5 bases and J by 4 bases, with 16 bases left in between. The CDR3 covers 15 residues. Here the CDR3 DNA reads TGTGCCAGCAGCCCCGGGGGGCGCCGGGCAGATACGCAGTATTTT. Translated, it gives CASSPGGRRADTQYF.

V is TRBV6-2 or TRBV6-3 and J is TRBJ2-1; TRBD1 is a possible D gene (6 bases). Per the germline V gene, CDR1 is MNHEY and CDR2 is SVGEGT. V lost 5 bases to trimming and J lost 9 bases, with 23 bases between them. The CDR3 consists of 16 residues. CDR3 DNA sequence: TGTGCCAGCAGTCGTCCGACAGGACAATCCTACGGTGAGCAGTTCTTC. Translation: CASSRPTGQSYGEQFF.

The chain recombines TRBV9 with TRBJ1-4, with D uncertain. Trimming left V 3 bases short and J 4 bases short, with 4 bases between. This CDR3 region has 12 residues. Germline loops: CDR1 SGDLS, CDR2 YYNGEE. CDR3 DNA: TGTGCCAGCAGCGGCGATAATGAAAAACTGTTTTTT. It encodes CASSGDNEKLFF.

This clonotype has only one observation. The rearrangement links TRBV7-9 to TRBJ1-5; weak D call: TRBD1 (5 bases). Deletions cut 5 bases from V and 3 bases from J, with 11 bases between. Germline V lookup: CDR1 SEHNR, CDR2 FQNEAQ (reference sequence). The CDR3 consists of 14 residues. The CDR3 nucleotides are TGTGCCAGCAGCCCGGGACGGAACAATCAGCCCCAGCATTTT. Its translation is CASSPGRNNQPQHF. The full variable domain, in which reference TRBV7-9 and TRBJ1-5 provide the parts outside the CDR3, is DTGVSQNPRHKITKRGQNVTFRCDPISEHNRLYWYRQTLGQGPEFLTYFQNEAQLEKSRLLSDRFSAERPKGSFSTLEIQRTEQGDSAMYLCASSPGRNNQPQHFGDGTRLSIL.

This sequence joins TRBV13 and TRBJ2-3; 10 bases match TRBD2. Per germline, CDR1 PRHDT and CDR2 FYEKMQ (reference sequence). V trimming: 1 base; J trimming: 5 bases; junction bases outside the gene matches: 6. This CDR3 region has 16 residues. This CDR3 reads CASSLVLAGEGDTQYF. The CDR3 DNA reads as TGTGCCAGCAGCTTAGTGCTAGCGGGGGAAGGAGATACGCAGTATTTT. The full variable domain, completed using reference TRBV13 and TRBJ2-3, is AAGVIQSPRHLIKEKRETATLKCYPIPRHDTVYWYQQGPGQDPQFLISFYEKMQSDKGSIPDRFSAQQFSDYHSELNMSSLELGDSALYFCASSLVLAGEGDTQYFGPGTRLTVL.

V and J are TRBV20-1 and TRBJ1-3; D might be TRBD1 (5 bases). V gave up 6 bases and J gave up 1 base, with 16 bases separating them. The CDR3 loop spans 15 amino acids. Looked up from germline, CDR1 is DFQATT and CDR2 is SNEGSKA (reference sequence). The CDR3, as DNA: TGCAGTGCACCGCTGGGGTGGGGGTCTGGAAACACCATATATTTT. This encodes CSAPLGWGSGNTIYF.